This is a list of T cell receptor beta chains from one sample in a study of T cell responses to AZD1222 COVID-19 vaccine. TCRdb's copy holds only in-frame clones and misses some; the assay was immunoSEQ multiplex PCR. The data show approximately 150,000 clones, approximately 94% seen once. The sample here was peripheral blood, taken 28 days after the second AZD1222 dose. These TCRs come from an adult who received the AZD1222 COVID-19 vaccine. The CDR3 runs from the conserved cysteine through the conserved F or W. D genes are given only for firm matches. The size field is filled for only some rows; it gives once, few, many or a size class.

abundance: -
d_gene: -
j_gene: TRBJ2-2
v_gene: TRBV7-9
CDR3nt: TGTGCCAGCAGGGATAGGGCTGCCGGGGAGCTGTTTTTT
CDR3aa: CASRDRAAGELFF

abundance: -
d_gene: TRBD1
j_gene: TRBJ1-2
v_gene: TRBV23-1
CDR3nt: TGCGCCAGCAGTCAATCGGACAGGGACTATGGCTACACCTTC
CDR3aa: CASSQSDRDYGYTF

abundance: once
d_gene: TRBD2
j_gene: TRBJ2-4
v_gene: TRBV7-2
CDR3nt: TGTGCCAGCAGCTCTACTTCCCCCCCGACTAGCGGGAGGGAAAACATTCAGTACTTC
CDR3aa: CASSSTSPPTSGRENIQYF

abundance: -
d_gene: -
j_gene: TRBJ2-5
v_gene: TRBV3-1/TRBV3-2
CDR3nt: TGTGCCAGCAGCCAAGTTTGGGGGACCCAGTACTTC
CDR3aa: CASSQVWGTQYF

abundance: -
d_gene: -
j_gene: TRBJ2-3
v_gene: TRBV11-2
CDR3nt: TGTGCCAGCAGCTTAGATTTAGATACGCAGTATTTT
CDR3aa: CASSLDLDTQYF

abundance: -
d_gene: -
j_gene: TRBJ2-7
v_gene: TRBV2
CDR3nt: TGTGCAATCAGGTACTCCTACGAGCAGTACTTC
CDR3aa: CAIRYSYEQYF

abundance: -
d_gene: -
j_gene: TRBJ2-7
v_gene: TRBV14
CDR3nt: TGTGCCAGCAGCCAAGGGTCGACCGTCGAGCAGTACTTC
CDR3aa: CASSQGSTVEQYF

abundance: -
d_gene: TRBD2
j_gene: TRBJ2-1
v_gene: TRBV7-8
CDR3nt: TGTGCCAGCAGCTCGGGACTAGCGGGAGGATATGAGCAGTTCTTC
CDR3aa: CASSSGLAGGYEQFF

abundance: -
d_gene: -
j_gene: TRBJ1-1
v_gene: TRBV19
CDR3nt: TGTGCCAGTAGTATAGATAGGGGAGACTTCAAACTCGAGGACACTGAAGCTTTCTTT
CDR3aa: CASSIDRGDFKLEDTEAFF

abundance: -
d_gene: TRBD1
j_gene: TRBJ1-1
v_gene: TRBV28
CDR3nt: TGTGCCAGCAGTTCGGGACAGCCTGAAGCTTTCTTT
CDR3aa: CASSSGQPEAFF

abundance: -
d_gene: -
j_gene: TRBJ1-5
v_gene: TRBV6-5
CDR3nt: TGTGCCAGCACTCGGGGGGGGGTCAATCAGCCCCAGCATTTT
CDR3aa: CASTRGGVNQPQHF

abundance: once
d_gene: -
j_gene: TRBJ2-7
v_gene: TRBV3-1/TRBV3-2
CDR3nt: TGTGCCAGCAGCCAGACCTTCGACAGATACGAGCAGTACTTC
CDR3aa: CASSQTFDRYEQYF

abundance: -
d_gene: TRBD2
j_gene: TRBJ2-2
v_gene: TRBV5-8
CDR3nt: TGTGCCAGCAGCTGGGACTATATAAACACCGGGGAGCTGTTTTTT
CDR3aa: CASSWDYINTGELFF

abundance: -
d_gene: -
j_gene: TRBJ1-4
v_gene: TRBV25-1
CDR3nt: TGTGCCAGCAGTGAATCCGGTGCAACTAATGAAAAACTGTTTTTT
CDR3aa: CASSESGATNEKLFF

abundance: -
d_gene: TRBD1
j_gene: TRBJ1-4
v_gene: TRBV28
CDR3nt: TGTGCCAGCAGCCTTGGACAGGGGGTTGGAAAACTGTTTTTT
CDR3aa: CASSLGQGVGKLFF

abundance: -
d_gene: -
j_gene: TRBJ1-4
v_gene: TRBV5-1
CDR3nt: TGCGCCAGCAGCGAGGGGGTGGCTAATGAAAAACTGTTTTTT
CDR3aa: CASSEGVANEKLFF

abundance: once
d_gene: TRBD2
j_gene: TRBJ2-3
v_gene: TRBV10-3
CDR3nt: TGTGCCATCAAAACTAGCGGGAGGGCCGGGGCAGATACGCAGTATTTT
CDR3aa: CAIKTSGRAGADTQYF

abundance: -
d_gene: TRBD2
j_gene: TRBJ2-1
v_gene: TRBV2
CDR3nt: TGTGCCAGCAGTGAAACGACTAGCGGGAGGGCCGGTGGTGAGCAGTTCTTC
CDR3aa: CASSETTSGRAGGEQFF

abundance: -
d_gene: -
j_gene: TRBJ1-1
v_gene: TRBV2
CDR3nt: TGTGCCAGCAACGTGGGAGGCCCCGTGAGTGCTTTCTTT
CDR3aa: CASNVGGPVSAFF

abundance: -
d_gene: TRBD2
j_gene: TRBJ2-2
v_gene: TRBV15
CDR3nt: TGTGCCACCAGCAGAGATCGAACTAGCGGCACCGGGGAGCTGTTTTTT
CDR3aa: CATSRDRTSGTGELFF

abundance: -
d_gene: -
j_gene: TRBJ1-1
v_gene: TRBV4-2
CDR3nt: TGTGCCAGCAGCCAAGATCGCTGGGAGAACACTGAAGCTTTCTTT
CDR3aa: CASSQDRWENTEAFF

abundance: once
d_gene: TRBD2
j_gene: TRBJ2-2
v_gene: TRBV15
CDR3nt: TGTGCCACCAGCAGAGATCTGCCCCTAGCGGGAGCGGGCGGGGAGCTGTTTTTT
CDR3aa: CATSRDLPLAGAGGELFF

abundance: -
d_gene: TRBD1
j_gene: TRBJ1-5
v_gene: TRBV4-2
CDR3nt: TGTGCCAGCAGCCAACTGGGACAGGGGGAATTGGTGCCCCAGCATTTT
CDR3aa: CASSQLGQGELVPQHF

abundance: -
d_gene: TRBD1
j_gene: TRBJ2-5
v_gene: TRBV7-2
CDR3nt: TGTGCCAGCAGTCAGAAGACAGGGATAGAGACCCAGTACTTC
CDR3aa: CASSQKTGIETQYF

abundance: -
d_gene: TRBD1
j_gene: TRBJ1-1
v_gene: TRBV28
CDR3nt: TGTGCCAGCAGTTCAACAGGGGGCCTGGGAGGCACTGAAGCTTTCTTT
CDR3aa: CASSSTGGLGGTEAFF

abundance: -
d_gene: TRBD2
j_gene: TRBJ2-7
v_gene: TRBV19
CDR3nt: TGTGCCACCCAATTTAGCGGGGGATCCTACGAGCAGTACTTC
CDR3aa: CATQFSGGSYEQYF

abundance: -
d_gene: -
j_gene: TRBJ1-6
v_gene: TRBV15
CDR3nt: TGTGCCACCAGCAGAGATTTGGGGAATTCACCCCTCCACTTT
CDR3aa: CATSRDLGNSPLHF

abundance: once
d_gene: TRBD1
j_gene: TRBJ2-1
v_gene: TRBV5-5
CDR3nt: TGTGCCAGCACCCGGCCCGGGACAGGGTCCAATGAGCAGTTCTTC
CDR3aa: CASTRPGTGSNEQFF

abundance: -
d_gene: TRBD1
j_gene: TRBJ2-7
v_gene: TRBV5-8
CDR3nt: TGTGCCAGCAGCTGGACAGGGGGCTCCTACGAGCAGTACTTC
CDR3aa: CASSWTGGSYEQYF

abundance: -
d_gene: TRBD1
j_gene: TRBJ1-3
v_gene: TRBV7-8
CDR3nt: TGTGCCAGCAGGGGGGGACAGGGCTCTGGAAACACCATATATTTT
CDR3aa: CASRGGQGSGNTIYF

abundance: once
d_gene: -
j_gene: TRBJ1-2
v_gene: TRBV30
CDR3nt: TGTGCCTGGAGTGTACAGGTTAGGTATGGCTACACCTTC
CDR3aa: CAWSVQVRYGYTF

abundance: -
d_gene: -
j_gene: TRBJ1-2
v_gene: TRBV30
CDR3nt: TGTGCCTGGAGTGTGAGAAGATGGGGGGGCTACACCTTC
CDR3aa: CAWSVRRWGGYTF

abundance: once
d_gene: -
j_gene: TRBJ2-7
v_gene: TRBV6-2/TRBV6-3
CDR3nt: TGTGCCAGCAGTTCATCCTTGTACGAGCAGTACTTC
CDR3aa: CASSSSLYEQYF

abundance: once
d_gene: -
j_gene: TRBJ2-3
v_gene: TRBV18
CDR3nt: TGTGCCAGCTCACCCTGGGACGGAAGCACAGATACGCAGTATTTT
CDR3aa: CASSPWDGSTDTQYF

abundance: -
d_gene: TRBD1
j_gene: TRBJ1-4
v_gene: TRBV25-1
CDR3nt: TGTGCCAGCAGTCCCCTGGCGGGACAGGGTAATGAAAAACTGTTTTTT
CDR3aa: CASSPLAGQGNEKLFF

abundance: -
d_gene: -
j_gene: TRBJ1-1
v_gene: TRBV7-9
CDR3nt: TGTGCCAGCAGCTTATACGCTGAAGCTTTCTTT
CDR3aa: CASSLYAEAFF

abundance: -
d_gene: -
j_gene: TRBJ1-2
v_gene: TRBV2
CDR3nt: TGTGCCAGCAGTGAAGCCCCTGACCGTACCTATGGCTACACCTTC
CDR3aa: CASSEAPDRTYGYTF

abundance: -
d_gene: -
j_gene: TRBJ1-2
v_gene: TRBV5-1
CDR3nt: TGCGCCAGCAGCTTGGAAGGGTCATGGGGCTATGGCTACACCTTC
CDR3aa: CASSLEGSWGYGYTF

abundance: once
d_gene: TRBD1
j_gene: TRBJ1-5
v_gene: TRBV2
CDR3nt: TGTGCCAGCTCTCGGACAGGGGCCGCGGGTCAGCCCCAGCATTTT
CDR3aa: CASSRTGAAGQPQHF

abundance: -
d_gene: -
j_gene: TRBJ2-1
v_gene: TRBV5-6
CDR3nt: TGTGCCAGCAGCTTCTTAAGGAGAGATGAGCAGTTCTTC
CDR3aa: CASSFLRRDEQFF

abundance: -
d_gene: -
j_gene: TRBJ1-1
v_gene: TRBV30
CDR3nt: TGTGCCTACCAGCGCGGTGAAGCTTTCTTT
CDR3aa: CAYQRGEAFF

abundance: -
d_gene: -
j_gene: TRBJ2-5
v_gene: TRBV18
CDR3nt: TGTGCCAGCTCACCAGGTGTCCAAGAGACCCAGTACTTC
CDR3aa: CASSPGVQETQYF

abundance: -
d_gene: -
j_gene: TRBJ1-2
v_gene: TRBV27
CDR3nt: TGTGCCAGCAGTTTAGGGTCCTACTATGGCTACACCTTC
CDR3aa: CASSLGSYYGYTF

abundance: -
d_gene: -
j_gene: TRBJ1-3
v_gene: TRBV19
CDR3nt: TGTGCCAGTAGGATTTCGAGCTCTGGAAACACCATATATTTT
CDR3aa: CASRISSSGNTIYF

abundance: -
d_gene: -
j_gene: TRBJ1-2
v_gene: TRBV14
CDR3nt: TGTGCCAGCAGCCAAGATCGGAGCGGGCGCGCTAACTATGGCTACACCTTC
CDR3aa: CASSQDRSGRANYGYTF

abundance: -
d_gene: -
j_gene: TRBJ1-4
v_gene: TRBV28
CDR3nt: TGTGCCAGCAGCGCAGGGACGGGTAATGAAAAACTGTTTTTT
CDR3aa: CASSAGTGNEKLFF

abundance: -
d_gene: -
j_gene: TRBJ1-1
v_gene: TRBV5-1
CDR3nt: TGCGCCAGCAGCTTGGGGTATGGGACTGAAGCTTTCTTT
CDR3aa: CASSLGYGTEAFF

abundance: -
d_gene: -
j_gene: TRBJ2-1
v_gene: TRBV28
CDR3nt: TGTGCCAGCAGTTTTCGATCAGGTCGTACCAAGTTCTTC
CDR3aa: CASSFRSGRTKFF

abundance: -
d_gene: -
j_gene: TRBJ1-4
v_gene: TRBV27
CDR3nt: TGTGCCAGCAGCCGCGGGGGGGTCGGGGAAAAACTGTTTTTT
CDR3aa: CASSRGGVGEKLFF

abundance: few
d_gene: TRBD2
j_gene: TRBJ2-7
v_gene: TRBV3-1/TRBV3-2
CDR3nt: TGTGCCAGCAGCCCTACTAGCGGGAGTAGCGAGCAGTACTTC
CDR3aa: CASSPTSGSSEQYF